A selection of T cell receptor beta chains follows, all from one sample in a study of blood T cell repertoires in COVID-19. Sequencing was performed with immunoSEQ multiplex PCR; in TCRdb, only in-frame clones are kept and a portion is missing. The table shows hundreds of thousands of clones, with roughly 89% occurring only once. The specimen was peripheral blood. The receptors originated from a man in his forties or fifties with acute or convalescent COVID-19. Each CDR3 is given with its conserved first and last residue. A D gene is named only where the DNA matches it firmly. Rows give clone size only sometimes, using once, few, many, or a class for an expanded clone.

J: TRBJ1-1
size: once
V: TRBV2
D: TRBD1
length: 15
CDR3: CASIRQGASNTEAFF
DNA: TGTGCCAGCATAAGGCAGGGGGCTTCGAACACTGAAGCTTTCTTT

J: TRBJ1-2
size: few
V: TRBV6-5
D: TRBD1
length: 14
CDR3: CASSQRQGYYGYTF
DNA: TGTGCCAGCAGTCAACGACAGGGGTACTATGGCTACACCTTC

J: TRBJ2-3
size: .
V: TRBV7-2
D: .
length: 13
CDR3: CASITSRGYTQYF
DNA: TGTGCCAGCATCACCTCCCGGGGATATACGCAGTATTTT

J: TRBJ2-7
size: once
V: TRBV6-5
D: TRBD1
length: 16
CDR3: CASSYGSGQGINEQYF
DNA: TGTGCCAGCAGTTACGGTTCGGGACAGGGGATCAACGAGCAGTACTTC

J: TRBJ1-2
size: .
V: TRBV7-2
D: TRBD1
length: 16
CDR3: CASSLGGQGPGYGYTF
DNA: TGTGCCAGCAGCTTAGGGGGACAGGGGCCGGGATATGGCTACACCTTC

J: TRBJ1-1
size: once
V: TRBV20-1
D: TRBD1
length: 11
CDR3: CSAWTGAEAFF
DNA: TGCAGTGCGTGGACAGGAGCTGAAGCTTTCTTT

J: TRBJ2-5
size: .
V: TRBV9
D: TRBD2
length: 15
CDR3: CASSEGTSGWETQYF
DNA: TGTGCCAGCAGCGAAGGGACTAGCGGGTGGGAGACCCAGTACTTC

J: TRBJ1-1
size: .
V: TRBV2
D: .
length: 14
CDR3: CASRLRGLNTEAFF
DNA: TGTGCCAGCAGGCTCAGGGGCTTGAACACTGAAGCTTTCTTT

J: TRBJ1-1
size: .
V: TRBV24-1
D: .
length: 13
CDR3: CATRGQRNTEAFF
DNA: TGTGCCACCAGAGGACAGAGGAACACTGAAGCTTTCTTT

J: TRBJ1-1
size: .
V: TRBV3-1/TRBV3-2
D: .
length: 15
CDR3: CASSQDREGEAEAFF
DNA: TGTGCCAGCAGCCAAGATAGGGAGGGAGAGGCTGAAGCTTTCTTT

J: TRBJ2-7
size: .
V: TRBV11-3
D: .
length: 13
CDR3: CASSLGQYYEQYF
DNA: TGTGCCAGTTCCCTGGGGCAGTACTACGAGCAGTACTTC

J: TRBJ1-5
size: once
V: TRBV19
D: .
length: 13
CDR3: CATWGGGNQPQHF
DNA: TGTGCCACCTGGGGGGGCGGCAATCAGCCCCAGCATTTT

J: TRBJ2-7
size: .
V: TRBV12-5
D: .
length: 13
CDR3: CASGLLGPYEQYF
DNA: TGTGCTAGTGGTTTGCTGGGCCCCTACGAGCAGTACTTC

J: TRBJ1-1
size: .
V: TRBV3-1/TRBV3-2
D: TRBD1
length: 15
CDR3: CASTEGANSNTEAFF
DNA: TGTGCCAGCACTGAGGGGGCGAATTCTAACACTGAAGCTTTCTTT

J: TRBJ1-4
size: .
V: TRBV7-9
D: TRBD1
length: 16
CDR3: CASSFTTGTENEKLFF
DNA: TGTGCCAGCAGCTTTACCACCGGGACAGAGAATGAAAAACTGTTTTTT

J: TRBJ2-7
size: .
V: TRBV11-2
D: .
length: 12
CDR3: CASTDNSYEQYF
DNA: TGTGCCAGCACGGACAACTCCTACGAGCAGTACTTC

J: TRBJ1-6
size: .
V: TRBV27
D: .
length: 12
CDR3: CASSPRDSPLHF
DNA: TGTGCCAGCAGTCCCCGGGATTCACCCCTCCACTTT

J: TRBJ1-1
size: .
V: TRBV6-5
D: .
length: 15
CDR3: CASSYSGASGTEAFF
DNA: TGTGCCAGCAGTTACTCGGGCGCCTCGGGAACTGAAGCTTTCTTT

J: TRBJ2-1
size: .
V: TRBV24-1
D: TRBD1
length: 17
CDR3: CATSDSTGTGGYNEQFF
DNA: TGTGCCACCAGTGATTCGACCGGGACAGGGGGTTACAATGAGCAGTTCTTC

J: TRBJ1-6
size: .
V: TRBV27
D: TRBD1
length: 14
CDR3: CASSLRDSSSPLHF
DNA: TGTGCCAGCAGTTTAAGGGACAGTTCTTCACCCCTCCACTTT

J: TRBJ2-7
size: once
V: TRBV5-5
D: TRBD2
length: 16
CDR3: CASRVGLAGDSYEQYF
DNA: TGTGCCAGCAGAGTGGGACTAGCGGGCGACTCCTACGAGCAGTACTTC

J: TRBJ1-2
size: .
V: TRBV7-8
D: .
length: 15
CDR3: CASSLGGGSGYGYTF
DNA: TGTGCCAGCAGCTTAGGTGGGGGCTCTGGATATGGCTACACCTTC

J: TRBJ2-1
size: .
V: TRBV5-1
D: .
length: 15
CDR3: CASSLGSYPNNEQFF
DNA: TGCGCCAGCAGCTTGGGGAGTTACCCCAATAATGAGCAGTTCTTC

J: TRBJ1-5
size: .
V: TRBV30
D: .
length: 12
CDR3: CAWSAGRQPQHF
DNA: TGTGCCTGGAGTGCAGGGAGGCAGCCCCAGCATTTT

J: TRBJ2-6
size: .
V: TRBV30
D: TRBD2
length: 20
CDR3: CAWSLGRGDAALGGANVLTF
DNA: TGTGCCTGGAGCCTAGGGCGGGGGGACGCCGCGCTAGGAGGGGCCAACGTCCTGACTTTC

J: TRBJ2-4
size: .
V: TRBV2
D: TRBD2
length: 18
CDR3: CASSEASGGVLAKNIQYF
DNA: TGTGCCAGCAGTGAGGCTAGCGGGGGGGTCCTAGCCAAAAACATTCAGTACTTC

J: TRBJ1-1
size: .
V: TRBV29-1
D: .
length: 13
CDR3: CSAPGLRNTEAFF
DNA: TGCAGCGCTCCCGGACTCAGGAACACTGAAGCTTTCTTT

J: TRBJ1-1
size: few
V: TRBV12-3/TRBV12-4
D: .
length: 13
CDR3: CASSFGRVQEAFF
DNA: TGTGCCAGCAGTTTCGGCAGGGTGCAGGAAGCTTTCTTT

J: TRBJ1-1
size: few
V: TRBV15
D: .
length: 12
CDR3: CATSRDQPGLNF
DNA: TGTGCCACCAGCAGAGACCAACCCGGACTTAACTTT

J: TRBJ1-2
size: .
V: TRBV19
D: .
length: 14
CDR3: CASSDDILNYGYTF
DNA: TGTGCCAGTAGTGACGACATCTTGAACTATGGCTACACCTTC

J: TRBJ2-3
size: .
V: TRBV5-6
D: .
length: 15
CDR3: CASSLGVAGTDTQYF
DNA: TGTGCCAGCAGCTTGGGGGTAGCAGGGACAGATACGCAGTATTTT

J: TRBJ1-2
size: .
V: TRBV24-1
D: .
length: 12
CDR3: CATSRQNYGYTF
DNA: TGTGCCACCAGTCGCCAGAACTATGGCTACACCTTC

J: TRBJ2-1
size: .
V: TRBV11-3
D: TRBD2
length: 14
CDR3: CASSLGGGANEQFF
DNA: TGTGCCAGCAGCTTAGGCGGGGGAGCGAATGAGCAGTTCTTC

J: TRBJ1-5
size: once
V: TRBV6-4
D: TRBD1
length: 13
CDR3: CASSEQGNQPQHF
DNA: TGTGCCAGCAGTGAACAGGGGAATCAGCCCCAGCATTTT

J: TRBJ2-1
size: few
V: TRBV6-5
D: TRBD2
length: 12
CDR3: CASSHGGNEQFF
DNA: TGTGCCAGCAGCCACGGGGGGAATGAGCAGTTCTTC

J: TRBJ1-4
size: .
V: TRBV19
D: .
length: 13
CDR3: CAESLATNEKLFF
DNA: TGTGCCGAGTCCCTGGCAACTAATGAAAAACTGTTTTTT

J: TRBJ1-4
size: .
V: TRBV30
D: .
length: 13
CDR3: CAGTGQPNEKLFF
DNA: TGTGCCGGTACCGGACAGCCTAATGAAAAACTGTTTTTT

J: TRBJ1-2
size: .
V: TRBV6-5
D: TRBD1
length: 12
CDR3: CASSYDRVGYTF
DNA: TGTGCCAGCAGTTACGACAGGGTTGGCTACACCTTC

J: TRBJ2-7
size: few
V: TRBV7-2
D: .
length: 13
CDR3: CASSSTPEGEQYF
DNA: TGTGCCAGCAGCAGTACTCCAGAGGGCGAGCAGTACTTC

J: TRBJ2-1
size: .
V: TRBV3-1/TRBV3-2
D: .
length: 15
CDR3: CASSLDGQLYNEQFF
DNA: TGTGCCAGCAGCCTCGATGGTCAGTTATACAATGAGCAGTTCTTC

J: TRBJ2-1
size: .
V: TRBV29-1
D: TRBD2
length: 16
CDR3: CSVEDWGGPTLNEQFF
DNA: TGCAGCGTTGAAGACTGGGGGGGACCGACTCTCAATGAGCAGTTCTTC

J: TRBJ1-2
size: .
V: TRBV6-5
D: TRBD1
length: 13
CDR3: CASSKGQGYGYTF
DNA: TGTGCCAGCAGCAAGGGACAGGGGTATGGCTACACCTTC

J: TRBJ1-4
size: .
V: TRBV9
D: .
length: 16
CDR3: CASSSSRGGTNEKLFF
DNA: TGTGCCAGCAGTTCCTCGAGAGGGGGAACTAATGAAAAACTGTTTTTT

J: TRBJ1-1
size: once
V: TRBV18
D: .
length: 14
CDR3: CASSTQVRVTEAFF
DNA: TGTGCCAGCTCAACCCAGGTGAGGGTCACTGAAGCTTTCTTT

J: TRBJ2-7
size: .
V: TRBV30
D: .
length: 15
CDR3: CAWRGGPGAAYEQYF
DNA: TGTGCCTGGAGGGGGGGGCCGGGTGCCGCCTACGAGCAGTACTTC

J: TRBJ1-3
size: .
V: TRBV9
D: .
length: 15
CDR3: CASSADSFSGNTIYF
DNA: TGTGCCAGCAGTGCGGACAGTTTCTCTGGAAACACCATATATTTT